The T cell receptor beta chain described here comes from a study of blood T cell repertoires in COVID-19. Study details: COVID-19 samples, acute and convalescent, were from the United States, Italy and Spain.

Only a few counts were recorded for this clone. Some clones are missing from TCRdb's copy, which holds only in-frame ones; the method was immunoSEQ multiplex PCR. The repertoire has about 170,000 clones, about 80% of them found once; the top ten carry 20% to 25%. V was pared by 4 bases and J by 4 bases, with 7 bases of the junction left unmatched. CDR1 MNHEY and CDR2 SVGEGT come from the germline V gene. The CDR3 loop spans 16 amino acids. The sample taken for sequencing was peripheral blood. The clonotype was recovered from a woman aged 80 or older with acute or convalescent COVID-19. The rearrangement uses TRBV6-2 or TRBV6-3 and TRBJ2-3; 11 bases line up with TRBD2. The CDR3 protein is CASSLIAGGIPDTQYF. CDR3 nucleotides: TGTGCCAGCAGTTTGATAGCGGGAGGGATACCAGATACGCAGTATTTT.